This T cell receptor beta chain was recovered during a study of blood T cell repertoires in COVID-19. Looking at the study overall: There were acute and convalescent COVID-19 samples, and they came from the United States, Italy and Spain. The cDNA or gDNA used as material had been derived from T cells, B-cell-depleted T cells, or PBMCs.

With V trimmed by 4 bases and J by 3 bases, 12 bases remained unmatched. The CDR3 has 17 residues. The germline CDR1 and CDR2 sequences are MNHEY and SMNVEV (reference sequence). As originally analysed: Estimates of nucleated cell counts were drawn from the amplification of reference gene primers. Sequenced by immunoSEQ multiplex PCR; TCRdb stores in-frame clones only, minus some. V and J calls and clone size are as listed in that table; D and trimming were resolved from the DNA. Of 140,000 to 150,000 clones in the sample, 80% to 90% are singletons; the top ten hold roughly 8%. The genes are TRBV27 and TRBJ2-4, with 7 nucleotides matching TRBD2. The sequenced sample was peripheral blood. The receptor's source is a human donor with acute or convalescent COVID-19. The donor label of this sample is uncertain. The DNA of the CDR3 is TGTGCCAGCAGTTCCCCCACCGGAGGCGGGGGCAAAAACATTCAGTACTTC. It codes for CASSSPTGGGGKNIQYF.